This TCR beta chain was sequenced during a study of regulatory T cells in long-lasting Graves disease (dated by TCRdb to about 2021). For the study in its entirety: Patients with newly diagnosed Graves' disease had been on antithyroid drugs for under 3 months. Persistent Graves' disease patients were compared with newly diagnosed Graves' disease patients by peripheral blood TCR sequencing and RNA sequencing. The study was registered as a clinical trial and conducted in China. A total of about 33 samples underwent TCR sequencing, from roughly 13 patients with persistent Graves' disease and approximately 20 patients with newly diagnosed Graves' disease. General study outcomes and caveats: Only the TCR beta chain was sequenced and analyzed. The authors noted that the small sample size was a limitation that may lower accuracy. Compared with newly diagnosed patients, persistent Graves' disease patients had lower TCR Shannon entropy and fewer highly expanded clones, which suggests clonal expansion. Because the primary lesion, thyroid tissue, could not be accessed, the study looked at peripheral blood alone. Persistent disease showed preferential use of TRBV28, TRBJ1-2 and TRBJ2-5, whereas newly diagnosed disease favored TRBV20-1 and TRBJ2-1. Persistent patients shared more public clonotypes among themselves (2,741) than newly diagnosed patients did (approximately 970).

Library construction relied on multiplex PCR. TCRdb shows the sequencer as Illumina HiSeq 4000. iRepertoire HTBI primers and Arm-PCR amplification of CDR3 regions were used to construct TCR beta libraries. Gel purification was performed on PCR products prior to sequencing. As for the authors' bioinformatics: Gene usage analysis of CDR3 amino acid clonotypes relied on the 60 or so TRBV and 15 or so TRBJ segments identified across samples. COPE and FqMerger were used to merge filtered high-quality paired reads into contigs. BLAST was used to align contigs to IMGT TRBV, TRBD and TRBJ reference genes, with CDR3 defined following IMGT. Clonotypes above 0.1% frequency were classified as highly expanded clones. Repertoire diversity was measured by Shannon entropy, and V-J evenness by the Gini coefficient. Clonotypes shared by more than one individual were considered public. The public reads were reanalyzed by TCRdb: fastp trimming at Q25, MiXCR alignment, in-frame beta chains only. Each entry is one CDR3 protein sequence, shown with its most common DNA and genes. For this entry, the V and J calls and clone size follow TCRdb and not the study's own pipeline. The sample table shows some 250,000 distinct CDR3 sequences, and more than 15% are seen once. Approximately 15% of the sample lies in the top ten.

The time point label of this sample denotes: newly diagnosed GD, antithyroid drugs for less than 3 months. RNA was extracted from PBMCs in TRIzol for both TCR sequencing and RNA sequencing. Graves' disease was diagnosed according to American Thyroid Association guidelines. Patients were recruited from an endocrinology department in Xi'an, China. From each patient, approximately 9 milliliters of peripheral blood was collected into an EDTA anticoagulant tube. PBMCs were isolated by Ficoll Paque Plus density gradient separation without further T cell sorting. RNA quality was checked with an Agilent 2100 Bioanalyzer and agarose gel, and concentration with a NanoDrop 2000. This clonotype has a handful of counts. This clone's antigen is unknown. One base away there is no much larger clone; base qualities are not given. The germline V gene gives CDR1 as SGDLS and CDR2 as YYNGEE. From the cysteine through the phenylalanine, the CDR3 covers 18 amino acids. Only the CDR3 DNA stays, 54 bases, in frame from base 1. Between the V and J ends, shortened by 3 bases and 4 bases respectively, the junction contains 24 bases.

These same data were also listed under a study on T cells in Graves' hyperthyroidism and ophthalmopathy. The second investigation adds: Stable Graves' hyperthyroidism was defined as no progression to ophthalmopathy during 18 months of follow-up. Hyperthyroidism patients were newly diagnosed, with disease duration under 2 months, and aged 18 to 65 years. The study excluded patients with uncontrolled infections, other autoimmune diseases, pregnancy or lactation. Diagnoses were based on clinical symptoms, serum thyroxine and TRAb, thyroid ultrasound and orbital computed tomography. The first round of RT-PCR for the TCR CDR3 was performed with the HTBI primer set and the Qiagen OneStep RT-PCR kit. Most expanded thyroid clonotypes (frequency above 0.001) were also detected in blood, suggesting blood repertoires may reflect thyroid immune responses. A model built on a 13 V-J signature distinguished ophthalmopathy from stable hyperthyroidism, reaching around 88% sensitivity and about 81% specificity in cross-validation and 80%/75% in testing. During validation, the model predicted progression to ophthalmopathy a median of approximately 7 months ahead of onset, with 60% to 71% sensitivity and more than 72% specificity. To identify TCR V-J signatures that set the groups apart, the researchers used a discovery cohort of 95 to 100 patients, made up of 40 to 45 with Graves' ophthalmopathy and 57 with stable Graves' hyperthyroidism. Whether ophthalmopathy could be predicted prospectively was tested in an independent validation cohort made up of roughly 19 hyperthyroidism patients plus 17 patients who later progressed to ophthalmopathy. The 100 or so discovery patients were divided at random into training and test sets in a 7:3 ratio. Thyroid tissue and blood T-cell repertoires from about six Graves' hyperthyroidism patients were also compared in the study. After sampling, hyperthyroidism patients received methimazole starting at 30 mg daily, and ophthalmopathy patients received high-dose intravenous methylprednisolone. A second multiplex PCR round built the libraries, followed by size selection and purification. Libraries were sequenced paired-end with 100 bp reads on an Illumina HiSeq2000. Raw data were processed with SOAPnuke, discarding reads with adapters, uncalled bases, mean Phred below 15, or no exact constant-primer or identifier match. High-quality paired reads were merged with COPE v1.2.5, and unique nucleotide sequences were defined as clonotypes. Clonotypes were aligned to IMGT TRBV, TRBD and TRBJ reference segments using MiTCR v1.1. Analysis was restricted to V-J combinations with a frequency above 0.0001, which covered roughly 99% of repertoires. A TCS score was defined as the ratio between F50 (clonal expansion) and ExV (chaos), using BLOSUM62-based TCRdist between CDR3 peptides within each V-J. Welch's t-statistics and random forest reduced roughly 500 V-J features to around 14, which were used in a naive Bayes classifier (R e1071). Sample size was not statistically predetermined, and investigators were not blinded to group allocation. The paper reports TCR Vbeta CDR3 sequencing of 140 or so peripheral blood samples: 40 to 45 ophthalmopathy, fewer than 85 hyperthyroidism and around 17 progressor patients.

Sequences were derived from peripheral blood mononuclear cells (PBMCs), sampled at new diagnosis, from a patient treated with antithyroid drugs. This sequence was found in a woman younger than 45 with Graves disease. Donor details come from another sample of the same person, matched by shared clones. The sequence links TRBV9 to TRBJ2-3; the D element might be TRBD1 or TRBD2, as each aligns at 9 bases. The CDR3 loop reads CASSDDRGLVAGADTQYF. The nucleotide sequence reads as follows: TGTGCCAGCAGCGACGACAGGGGGTTAGTAGCGGGGGCAGATACGCAGTATTTT.